A single sample gave rise to the 2 T cell receptor beta chains below, sequenced in a study of chemoradiotherapy in HPV16-positive cancers. Libraries were prepared by immunoSEQ multiplex PCR; TCRdb keeps only in-frame clonotypes and omits some of them. Of fewer than 8,500 clones in the sample, around 91% were seen once. This specimen consisted of tumor tissue, obtained from a patient who underwent chemoradiotherapy. The source is a human donor with HPV-associated anogenital cancer.

The V call is TRBV7-3, the J call TRBJ2-3; 7 nucleotides line up with TRBD2. V shed 3 bases, J shed 1 base, and the junction held 1 base outside the gene matches. Germline CDR1 and CDR2: SGHTA and FQGTGA. This CDR3 region has 14 residues. The CDR3 coding sequence is TGTGCCAGCAGCTTGGGACTACGCACAGATACGCAGTATTTT. Its protein is CASSLGLRTDTQYF.

The chain combines TRBV14 with TRBJ1-1; perhaps TRBD1 as D (5 bases). CDR3 size: 14 residues. From germline, CDR1 is SGHDN and CDR2 FVKESK. Trimming took 11 bases from V and 4 from J, leaving 20 bases between them. This CDR3 reads CAPTPGTGTTEAFF. The CDR3 DNA reads TGTGCCCCCACCCCGGGGACGGGGACCACTGAAGCTTTCTTT.